Sequencing of this TCR beta chain was carried out in a study of T-cell memory formation after mild COVID-19. TCRdb recomputed calls from the 5' RACE reads with MiXCR, one row per CDR3 protein. The sample records about 400,000 distinct CDR3 sequences, more than 20% being singletons. The CDR3 extends over 17 amino acids. Germline loops: CDR1 SGHDT, CDR2 YYEEEE. The V and J ends lost 2 bases and 4 bases respectively, with 21 bases between them. This clonotype occurred a few times. This sequence originates from an adult woman who had mild COVID-19 (a few samples of this study predate the infection). Cell type and time point are not known. This sequence joins TRBV5-6 and TRBJ2-5, with D tentatively TRBD2 (6 bases). The sequencing sample was made of PBMCs or a T cell subset sorted from them (not recorded which). The CDR3 DNA sequence: TGTGCCAGCAGCTTTTCGGGACTTTTCCTCGGATCAGAGACCCAGTACTTC. Protein sequence: CASSFSGLFLGSETQYF.